This T cell receptor beta chain was sequenced during a study of blood T cell repertoires in COVID-19. Study in general: Italy, Spain and the United States were the sources of the convalescent and acute COVID-19 samples. T cells, B-cell-depleted T cells, or PBMCs provided the cDNA or gDNA that served as material.

Authors' methods: Reference gene primer amplification gave estimated nucleated cell counts. The data were produced by immunoSEQ multiplex PCR, yet TCRdb's version contains in-frame clones alone and is incomplete. The V and J calls and clone size were taken over from that table, and D and trimming were inferred from the DNA. The repertoire includes some 70,000 clones, approximately 86% of them detected once, and approximately 16% sits in the top ten. Seattle cases were enrolled at active infection and followed longitudinally. The V and J ends lost 6 bases and 0 bases respectively, with 6 bases between them. CDR1 is MNHEY, CDR2 SVGAGI, per germline. The CDR3 consists of 14 residues.

Sample: peripheral blood. This TCR came from a man aged 35 to 55 with COVID-19, enrolled during active disease. The chain carries TRBV6-5 and TRBJ2-6, with a weak D call TRBD1 (6 bases). This CDR3 is CASRDSSGANVLTF. Here the CDR3 DNA reads TGTGCCAGCAGGGACAGCTCTGGGGCCAACGTCCTGACTTTC.